This T cell receptor beta chain was retrieved from a study of Graves' ophthalmopathy and Graves' hyperthyroidism. This clonotype came up many times. J gave up 5 bases and V 3 bases, and 7 bases lay outside the gene matches. Per germline, CDR1 SEHNR and CDR2 FQNEAQ (reference sequence). The CDR3 covers 16 residues. Transcripts of RNA were the source for amplifying TCR beta CDR3 regions. The authors performed first-round RT-PCR with HTBI primers and then a second-round multiplex PCR. MiXCR, run by TCRdb on the multiplex PCR reads, gives a single entry per CDR3 protein. This sample has 600,000 to 700,000 distinct CDR3 sequences; over 40% occur once, and the top ten carry about 3.3%.

The sequence was collected from an adult man with Graves' ophthalmopathy. The chain employs TRBV7-9 and TRBJ2-5; 12 nucleotides agree with TRBD2. Sequenced sample: peripheral blood. This CDR3 reads CASSFPLAGGRETQYF. CDR3 DNA: TGTGCCAGCAGCTTCCCCCTAGCGGGAGGGAGGGAGACCCAGTACTTC.